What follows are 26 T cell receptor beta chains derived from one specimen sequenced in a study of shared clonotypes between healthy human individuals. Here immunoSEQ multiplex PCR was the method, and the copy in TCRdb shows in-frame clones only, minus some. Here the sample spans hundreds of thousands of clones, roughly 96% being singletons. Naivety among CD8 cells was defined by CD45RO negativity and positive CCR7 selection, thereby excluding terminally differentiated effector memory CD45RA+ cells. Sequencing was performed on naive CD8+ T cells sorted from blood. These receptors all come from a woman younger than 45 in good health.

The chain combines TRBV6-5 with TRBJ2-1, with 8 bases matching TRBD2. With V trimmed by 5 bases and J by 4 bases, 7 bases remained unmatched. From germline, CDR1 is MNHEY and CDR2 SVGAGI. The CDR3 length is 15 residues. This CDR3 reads CASSPVAGPYNEQFF. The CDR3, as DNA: TGTGCCAGCAGTCCCGTAGCGGGGCCGTACAATGAGCAGTTCTTC.

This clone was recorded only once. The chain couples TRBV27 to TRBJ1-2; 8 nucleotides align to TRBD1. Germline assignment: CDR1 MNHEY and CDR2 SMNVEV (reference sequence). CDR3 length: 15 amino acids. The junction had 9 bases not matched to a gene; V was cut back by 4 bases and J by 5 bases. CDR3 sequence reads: CASSSDREVLYGYTF. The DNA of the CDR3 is TGTGCCAGCAGTTCGGACAGGGAAGTGTTATATGGCTACACCTTC.

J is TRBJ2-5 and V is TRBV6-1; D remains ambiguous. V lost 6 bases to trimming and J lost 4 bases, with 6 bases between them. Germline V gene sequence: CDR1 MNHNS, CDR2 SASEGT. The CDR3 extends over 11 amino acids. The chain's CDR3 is CASSPGETQYF. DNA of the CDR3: TGTGCCAGCAGCCCGGGAGAGACCCAGTACTTC.

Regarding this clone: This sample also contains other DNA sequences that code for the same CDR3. The CDR3, as DNA: TGTGCCAGCAGCGTAGGAAACACCGGGGAGCTGTTTTTT. It specifies CASSVGNTGELFF. The chain uses TRBV9 and TRBJ2-2; D ambiguous. Germline CDR1 and CDR2: SGDLS and YYNGEE. The ends were cut back, 0 bases at V and 2 bases at J, with 2 bases in the middle. CDR3 length: 13 residues.

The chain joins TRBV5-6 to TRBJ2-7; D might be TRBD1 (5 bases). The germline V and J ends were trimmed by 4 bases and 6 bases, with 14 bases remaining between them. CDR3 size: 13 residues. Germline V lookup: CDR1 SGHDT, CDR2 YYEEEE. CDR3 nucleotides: TGTGCCAGCAGCCTTGGACAAGTTCGCGAGCAGTACTTC. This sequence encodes CASSLGQVREQYF.

The CDR3 loop is CASSPNPGTSYGYTF. In DNA form, the CDR3 reads TGTGCCAGTAGCCCAAACCCTGGGACAAGCTATGGCTACACCTTC. The rearrangement uses TRBV19 and TRBJ1-2; maybe TRBD1 (6 bases). CDR1 is LNHDA and CDR2 is SQIVND in the germline V gene (reference sequence). This CDR3 has 15 amino acids. The V end was cut by 6 bases, the J end by 4 bases, with 18 bases between.

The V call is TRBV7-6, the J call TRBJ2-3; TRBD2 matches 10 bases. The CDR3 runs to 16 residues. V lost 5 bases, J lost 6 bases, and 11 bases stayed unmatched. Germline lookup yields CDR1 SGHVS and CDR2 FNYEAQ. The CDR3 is CASSPWLAGDADTQYF. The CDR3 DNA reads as TGTGCCAGCAGCCCCTGGCTAGCGGGAGATGCGGATACGCAGTATTTT.

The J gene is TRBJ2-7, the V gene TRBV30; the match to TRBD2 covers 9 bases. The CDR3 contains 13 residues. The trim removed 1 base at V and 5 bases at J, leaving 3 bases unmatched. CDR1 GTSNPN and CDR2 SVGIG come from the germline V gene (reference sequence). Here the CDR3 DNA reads TGTGCCTGGAGTGGCGGGAGGGGTGACGAGCAGTACTTC. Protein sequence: CAWSGGRGDEQYF.

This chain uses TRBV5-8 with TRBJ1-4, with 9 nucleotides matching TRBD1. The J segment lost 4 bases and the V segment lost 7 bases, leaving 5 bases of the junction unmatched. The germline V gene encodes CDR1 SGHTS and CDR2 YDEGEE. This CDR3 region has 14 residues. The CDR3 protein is CASFGTGSNEKLFF. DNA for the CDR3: TGTGCCAGCTTCGGGACAGGGAGTAATGAAAAACTGTTTTTT.

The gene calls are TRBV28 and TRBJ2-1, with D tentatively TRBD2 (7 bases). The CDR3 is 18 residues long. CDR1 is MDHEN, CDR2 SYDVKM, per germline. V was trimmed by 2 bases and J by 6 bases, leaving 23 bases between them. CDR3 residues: CASSLVGARDYYFNEQFF. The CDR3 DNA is TGTGCCAGCAGTTTAGTGGGGGCGCGGGACTACTACTTCAATGAGCAGTTCTTC.

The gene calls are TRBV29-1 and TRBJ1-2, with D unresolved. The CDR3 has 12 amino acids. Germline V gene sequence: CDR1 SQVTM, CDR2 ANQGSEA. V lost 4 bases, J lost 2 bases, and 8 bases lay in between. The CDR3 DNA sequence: TGCAGCGTTGTAAGGGAAAACTATGGCTACACCTTC. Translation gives CSVVRENYGYTF.

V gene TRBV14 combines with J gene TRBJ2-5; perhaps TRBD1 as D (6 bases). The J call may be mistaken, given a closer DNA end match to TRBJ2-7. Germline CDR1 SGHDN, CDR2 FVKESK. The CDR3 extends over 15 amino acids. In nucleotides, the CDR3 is TGTGCCAGCAGCCACGGGACACACCGCTCCTACGAGCAGTACTTC. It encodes CASSHGTHRSYEQYF.

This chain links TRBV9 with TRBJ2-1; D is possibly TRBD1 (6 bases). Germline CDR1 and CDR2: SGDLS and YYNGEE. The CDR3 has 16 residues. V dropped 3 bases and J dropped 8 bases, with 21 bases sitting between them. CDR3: CASSEGVDSPSDEQFF. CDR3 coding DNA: TGTGCCAGCAGCGAGGGGGTCGACAGCCCCAGCGATGAGCAGTTCTTC. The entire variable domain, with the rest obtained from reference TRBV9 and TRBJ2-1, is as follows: DSGVTQTPKHLITATGQRVTLRCSPRSGDLSVYWYQQSLDQGLQFLIQYYNGEERAKGNILERFSAQQFPDLHSELNLSSLELGDSALYFCASSEGVDSPSDEQFFGPGTRLTVL.

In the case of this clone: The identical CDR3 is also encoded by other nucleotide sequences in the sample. In DNA form, the CDR3 reads TGTGCCAGCAGCTTTGACAGGGGGACCTACGAGCAGTACTTC. Protein product: CASSFDRGTYEQYF. The chain combines TRBV7-9 with TRBJ2-7; TRBD1 aligns across 9 bases. The V gene's germline CDR1 is SEHNR and CDR2 FQNEAQ (reference sequence). J lost 2 bases, V lost 3 bases, and 2 bases had no gene match. This CDR3 has 14 residues. Full variable domain (remainder filled in from reference TRBV7-9 and TRBJ2-7): DTGVSQNPRHKITKRGQNVTFRCDPISEHNRLYWYRQTLGQGPEFLTYFQNEAQLEKSRLLSDRFSAERPKGSFSTLEIQRTEQGDSAMYLCASSFDRGTYEQYFGPGTRLTVT.

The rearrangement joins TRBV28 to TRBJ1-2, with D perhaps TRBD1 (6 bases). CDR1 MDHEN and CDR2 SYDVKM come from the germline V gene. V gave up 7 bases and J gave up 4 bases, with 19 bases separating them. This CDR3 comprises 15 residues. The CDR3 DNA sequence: TGTGCCAGCACCCCCGGGGCCCAGGGGCCCTATGGCTACACCTTC. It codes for CASTPGAQGPYGYTF.

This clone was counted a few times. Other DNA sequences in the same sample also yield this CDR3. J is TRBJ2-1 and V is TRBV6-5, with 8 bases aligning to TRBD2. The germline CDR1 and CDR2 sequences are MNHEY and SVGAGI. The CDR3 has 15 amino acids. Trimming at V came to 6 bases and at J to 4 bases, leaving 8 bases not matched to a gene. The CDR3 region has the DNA TGTGCCAGCAGCCCTGGACTAGCACAGTACAATGAGCAGTTCTTC. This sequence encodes CASSPGLAQYNEQFF.

CDR3 loop: CASSLSASGRFGEQYF. The CDR3 DNA follows: TGTGCCAGCAGTTTATCGGCTAGCGGGAGGTTTGGCGAGCAGTACTTC. The chain combines TRBV27 with TRBJ2-7; 11 nucleotides match TRBD2. This CDR3 has 16 amino acids. The germline CDR1 and CDR2 sequences are MNHEY and SMNVEV (reference sequence). With 0 bases clipped from V and 6 bases from J, the junction kept 7 bases outside the gene matches.

For the CDR3, the DNA is TGTGCCAGCAGTCCTAGCGGGACCTACGAGCAGTACTTC. Encoded protein: CASSPSGTYEQYF. The gene calls are TRBV6-5 and TRBJ2-7, with 9 bases matching TRBD2. CDR3 length: 13 residues. The germline V gene has CDR1 MNHEY and CDR2 SVGAGI. The junction had 1 base not matched to a gene; V was cut back by 5 bases and J by 2 bases.

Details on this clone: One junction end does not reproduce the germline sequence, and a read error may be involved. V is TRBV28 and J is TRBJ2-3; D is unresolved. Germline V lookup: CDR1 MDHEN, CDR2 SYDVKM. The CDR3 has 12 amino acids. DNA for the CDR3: TGCGCGGCAGGCCGAGGCACAGATACGCAGTATTTT. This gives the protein CAAGRGTDTQYF.

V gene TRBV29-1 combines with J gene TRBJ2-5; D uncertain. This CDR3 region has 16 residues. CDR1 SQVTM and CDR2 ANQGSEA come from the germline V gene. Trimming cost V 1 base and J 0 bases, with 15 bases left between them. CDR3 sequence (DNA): TGCAGCGTTGAAGGCCGCAGAAATTCGTACCAAGAGACCCAGTACTTC. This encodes CSVEGRRNSYQETQYF.

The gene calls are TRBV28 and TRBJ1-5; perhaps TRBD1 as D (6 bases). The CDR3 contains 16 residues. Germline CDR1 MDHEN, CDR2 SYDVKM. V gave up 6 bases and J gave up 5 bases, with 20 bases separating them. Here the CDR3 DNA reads TGTGCCAGCAGGTCGGACAGCCCATTTGGAGATCAGCCCCAGCATTTT. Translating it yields CASRSDSPFGDQPQHF.

CDR3 nucleotides: TGTGCCACCAGCAGAGGACTAGTGGCAGAGACCCAGTACTTC. It yields the protein CATSRGLVAETQYF. This sequence joins TRBV15 and TRBJ2-5; TRBD2 might be the D (6 bases). The germline V gene has CDR1 LNHNV and CDR2 YYDKDF (reference sequence). The CDR3 loop spans 14 amino acids. V lost 1 base and J 4 bases, leaving 10 bases between the germline ends.

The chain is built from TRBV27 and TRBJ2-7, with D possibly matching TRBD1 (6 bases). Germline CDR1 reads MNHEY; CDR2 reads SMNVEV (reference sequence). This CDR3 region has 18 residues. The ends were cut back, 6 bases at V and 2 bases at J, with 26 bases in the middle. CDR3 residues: CASRRSQVLGTNTYEQYF. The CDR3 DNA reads TGTGCCAGCAGGCGTTCCCAAGTCCTTGGGACAAATACCTACGAGCAGTACTTC.

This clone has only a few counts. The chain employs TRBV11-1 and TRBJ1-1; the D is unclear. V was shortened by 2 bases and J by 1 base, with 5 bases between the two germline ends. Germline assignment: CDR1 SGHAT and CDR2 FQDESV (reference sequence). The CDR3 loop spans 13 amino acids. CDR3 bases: TGTGCCAGCAGCTTAATCAGGAACACTGAAGCTTTCTTT. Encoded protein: CASSLIRNTEAFF.

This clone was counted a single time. CDR3 bases: TGTGCCAGCAGCTTTTTGGCGGGAGGTGAGCAGTACTTC. Residues: CASSFLAGGEQYF. This sequence joins TRBV7-9 and TRBJ2-7, with TRBD2 matching over 8 bases. The V gene's germline CDR1 is SEHNR and CDR2 FQNEAQ (reference sequence). This CDR3 is 13 amino acids long. The V gene end was trimmed by 3 bases and the J gene end by 7 bases; junction bases not matched to a gene: 5.

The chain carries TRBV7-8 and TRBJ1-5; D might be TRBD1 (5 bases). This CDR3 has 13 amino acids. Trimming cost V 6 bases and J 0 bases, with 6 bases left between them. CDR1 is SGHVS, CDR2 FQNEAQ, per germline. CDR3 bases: TGTGCCAGCAGGGGGGTTAGCAATCAGCCCCAGCATTTT. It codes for CASRGVSNQPQHF.